This T cell receptor (beta chain) is drawn from a study of shared clonotypes between healthy human individuals. Study as a whole: Used for every donor were three CD4 naive, three CD4 memory, two CD8 naive and one CD8 memory plate. Study-wide results and limits: Sharing across four donors was seen in 4% to 5.5% of naive CD4 clonotypes.

Per germline, CDR1 SEHNR and CDR2 FQNEAQ (reference sequence). With 5 bases clipped from V and 7 bases from J, the junction kept 4 bases outside the gene matches. The CDR3 extends over 14 amino acids. The authors ran the assay at deep level. Assay: immunoSEQ multiplex PCR; the TCRdb copy retains only in-frame clones and omits some. The sample lists just over 2,000,000 clones; 90% to 95% were seen once. To note about this clone: The antigen is not known. Other nucleotide sequences in the sample specify the same CDR3.

The study drew all its donors from Caucasian adults living in Nashville, Tennessee. Material for sequencing was naive CD4+ T cells sorted from blood. As to subset: CD45RA+ positively selected. The rearrangement links TRBV7-9 to TRBJ1-6; 8 bases map to TRBD1. The TCR originated in a man between 18 and 35 years old in good health. CDR3 residues: CASSPGQGNSPLHF. The CDR3 nucleotides are TGTGCCAGCAGCCCCGGACAGGGAAATTCACCCCTCCACTTT. Drawing the rest from reference TRBV7-9 and TRBJ1-6, the complete variable domain is DTGVSQNPRHKITKRGQNVTFRCDPISEHNRLYWYRQTLGQGPEFLTYFQNEAQLEKSRLLSDRFSAERPKGSFSTLEIQRTEQGDSAMYLCASSPGQGNSPLHFGNGTRLTVT.